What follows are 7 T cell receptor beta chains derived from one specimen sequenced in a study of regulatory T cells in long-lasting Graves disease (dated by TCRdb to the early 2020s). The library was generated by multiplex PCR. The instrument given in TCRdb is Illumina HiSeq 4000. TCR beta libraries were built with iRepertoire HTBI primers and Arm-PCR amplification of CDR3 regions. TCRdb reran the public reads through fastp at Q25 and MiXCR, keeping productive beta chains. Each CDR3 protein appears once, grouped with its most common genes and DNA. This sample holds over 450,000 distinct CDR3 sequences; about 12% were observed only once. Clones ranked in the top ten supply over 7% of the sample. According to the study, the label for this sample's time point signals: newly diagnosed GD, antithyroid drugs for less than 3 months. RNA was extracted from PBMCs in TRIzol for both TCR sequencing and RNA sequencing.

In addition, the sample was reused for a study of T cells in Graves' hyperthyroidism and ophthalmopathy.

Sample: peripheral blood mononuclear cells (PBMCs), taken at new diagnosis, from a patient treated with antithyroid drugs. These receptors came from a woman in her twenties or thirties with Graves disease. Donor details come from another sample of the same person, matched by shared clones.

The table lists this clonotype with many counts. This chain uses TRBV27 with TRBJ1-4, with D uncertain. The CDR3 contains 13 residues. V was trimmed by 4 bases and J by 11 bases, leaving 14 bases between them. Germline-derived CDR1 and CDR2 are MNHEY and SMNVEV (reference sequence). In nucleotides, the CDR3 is TGTGCCAGCAGTTACGGCCTTATGGGGAAACTGTTTTTT. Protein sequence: CASSYGLMGKLFF.

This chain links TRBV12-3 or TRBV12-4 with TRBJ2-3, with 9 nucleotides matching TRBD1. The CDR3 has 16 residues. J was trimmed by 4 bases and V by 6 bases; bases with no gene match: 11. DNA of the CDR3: TGTGCCAGCAGCGAATTCGGGACAGGGTCTTCAGATACGCAGTATTTT. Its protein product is CASSEFGTGSSDTQYF.

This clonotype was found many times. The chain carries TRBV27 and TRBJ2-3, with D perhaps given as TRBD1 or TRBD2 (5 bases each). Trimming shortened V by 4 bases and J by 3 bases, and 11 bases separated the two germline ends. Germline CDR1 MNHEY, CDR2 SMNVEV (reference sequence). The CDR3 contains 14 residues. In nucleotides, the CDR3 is TGTGCCAGCAGTTCCCTGAGGGGTACAGATACGCAGTATTTT. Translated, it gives CASSSLRGTDTQYF.

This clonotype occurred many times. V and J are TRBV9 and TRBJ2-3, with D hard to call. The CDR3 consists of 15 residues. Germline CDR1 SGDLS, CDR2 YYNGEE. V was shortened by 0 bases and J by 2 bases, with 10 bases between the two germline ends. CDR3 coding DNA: TGTGCCAGCAGCGTAGTGGGCGGAAACACAGATACGCAGTATTTT. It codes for CASSVVGGNTDTQYF.

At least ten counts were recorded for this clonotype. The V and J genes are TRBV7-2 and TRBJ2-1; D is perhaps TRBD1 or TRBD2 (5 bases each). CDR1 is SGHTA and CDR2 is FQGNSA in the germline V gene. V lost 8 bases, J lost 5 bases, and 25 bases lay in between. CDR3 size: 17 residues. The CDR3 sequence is CASRWGWGRVEHNEQFF. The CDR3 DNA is TGTGCCAGCCGGTGGGGGTGGGGCAGGGTAGAACACAATGAGCAGTTCTTC.

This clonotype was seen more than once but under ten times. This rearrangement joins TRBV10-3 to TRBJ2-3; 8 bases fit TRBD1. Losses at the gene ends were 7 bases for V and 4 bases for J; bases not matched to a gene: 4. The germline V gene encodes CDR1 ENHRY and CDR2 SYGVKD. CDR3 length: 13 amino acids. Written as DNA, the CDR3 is TGTGCCATCAAACCAGGGGGCCCAGATACGCAGTATTTT. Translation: CAIKPGGPDTQYF.

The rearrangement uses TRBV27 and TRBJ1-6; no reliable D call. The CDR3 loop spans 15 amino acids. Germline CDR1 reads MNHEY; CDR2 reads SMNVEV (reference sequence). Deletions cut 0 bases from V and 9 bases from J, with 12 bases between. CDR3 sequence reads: CASSLSKQSGSPLHF. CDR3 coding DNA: TGTGCCAGCAGTTTATCGAAACAGTCAGGTTCACCCCTCCACTTT.